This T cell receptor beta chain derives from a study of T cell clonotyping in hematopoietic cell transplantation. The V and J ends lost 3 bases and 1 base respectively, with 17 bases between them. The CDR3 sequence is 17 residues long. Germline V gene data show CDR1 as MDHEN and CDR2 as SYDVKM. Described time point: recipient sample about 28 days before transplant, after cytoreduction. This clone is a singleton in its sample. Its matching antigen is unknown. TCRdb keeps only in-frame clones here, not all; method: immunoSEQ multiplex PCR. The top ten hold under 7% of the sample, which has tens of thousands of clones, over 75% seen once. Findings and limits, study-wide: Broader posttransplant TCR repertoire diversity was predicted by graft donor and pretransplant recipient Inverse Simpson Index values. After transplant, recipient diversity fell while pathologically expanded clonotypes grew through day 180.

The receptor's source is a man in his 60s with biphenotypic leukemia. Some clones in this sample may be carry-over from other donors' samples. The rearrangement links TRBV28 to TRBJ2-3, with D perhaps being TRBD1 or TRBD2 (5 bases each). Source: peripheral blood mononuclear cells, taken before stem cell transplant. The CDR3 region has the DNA TGTGCCAGCAGTTTTTCTCCCTCCTGGGACGGCACAGATACGCAGTATTTT. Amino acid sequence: CASSFSPSWDGTDTQYF.